These 6 T cell receptor beta chains came from one sample sequenced in a study of cytomegalovirus exposure and HLA in healthy donors. 60 Vbeta and 13 Jbeta primers were used in PCR. Profiled with immunoSEQ multiplex PCR; TCRdb holds only in-frame clones, not every one. The sample's table shows about 90,000 clones. The sequenced material came from PBMCs. These receptor sequences come from a young woman in good health and CMV-seronegative.

The chain carries TRBV18 and TRBJ2-5; possible D gene TRBD1, 6 bases. Trimming removed 6 bases from V and 1 base from J, with 12 bases in between. From germline, CDR1 is KGHSH and CDR2 LQKENI. The length of the CDR3 is 14 residues. The CDR3 is CASSLTGIQETQYF. CDR3 nucleotide sequence: TGTGCCAGCTCCCTCACAGGGATCCAAGAGACCCAGTACTTC.

As concerns this clone: The sample holds other DNA sequences that translate to the same CDR3. V is TRBV27 and J is TRBJ1-2; TRBD1 matches at 7 bases. The CDR3 sequence is 13 residues long. In germline, CDR1 is MNHEY, CDR2 SMNVEV (reference sequence). The ends lost 5 bases at V and 4 bases at J; junction bases unmatched: 4. Here the CDR3 DNA reads TGTGCCAGCAGTCCAGGGACAGTCTATGGCTACACCTTC. Translated, it gives CASSPGTVYGYTF.

This rearrangement joins TRBV5-4 to TRBJ2-4, with 8 bases matching TRBD1. This CDR3 has 16 amino acids. After removal of 0 bases from V and 6 bases from J, the junction contained 8 bases not matched to a gene. Germline assignment: CDR1 SGHNT and CDR2 YYREEE (reference sequence). CDR3 protein: CASSLAEQGAGNIQYF. CDR3 nucleotide sequence: TGTGCCAGCAGCTTGGCTGAGCAGGGGGCTGGAAACATTCAGTACTTC. Full variable domain (rest looked up from reference TRBV5-4 and TRBJ2-4): ETGVTQSPTHLIKTRGQQVTLRCSSQSGHNTVSWYQQALGQGPQFIFQYYREEENGRGNFPPRFSGLQFPNYSSELNVNALELDDSALYLCASSLAEQGAGNIQYFGAGTRLSVL.

The chain employs TRBV5-6 and TRBJ1-2, with TRBD1 as a possible D gene (6 bases). This CDR3 has 12 residues. V lost 1 base, J lost 8 bases, and 9 bases lay in between. Germline V gene lookup returns CDR1 SGHDT and CDR2 YYEEEE. The CDR3 bases are TGTGCCAGCAGCTTGAACAGGGTGGGCTACACCTTC. It encodes CASSLNRVGYTF.

The gene calls are TRBV2 and TRBJ1-5; the D gene is possibly TRBD1 (6 bases). CDR3 length: 15 amino acids. V was trimmed by 2 bases and J by 4 bases, leaving 12 bases between them. CDR1 SNHLY and CDR2 FYNNEI come from the germline V gene. The DNA for the CDR3 is TGTGCCAGCAGTGAACTGACAGGCCCGAATCAGCCCCAGCATTTT. Protein product: CASSELTGPNQPQHF.

J is TRBJ1-2 and V is TRBV19; D not certain. The CDR3 is 11 residues long. The V end was cut by 7 bases, the J end by 7 bases, with 10 bases between. Germline CDR1 is LNHDA and CDR2 is SQIVND (reference sequence). The CDR3, as DNA: TGTGCCAGTAAAACCGACTCTGGCTACACCTTC. Encoded protein: CASKTDSGYTF.